The 25 T cell receptor beta chains listed next were all sequenced from one sample in a study of T cells in narcolepsy. The method was immunoSEQ multiplex PCR; TCRdb's version includes in-frame clones alone and lacks a portion of them. Of 25,000 to 30,000 clones listed, about 90% are singletons. Input material: memory (CD45RA-) CD4+ T cells from blood. Receptors were obtained from a human donor in good health.

The chain couples TRBV5-4 to TRBJ2-2, with D possibly being TRBD1 (6 bases). Germline-derived CDR1 and CDR2 are SGHNT and YYREEE (reference sequence). V lost 2 bases and J lost 1, with 12 bases in between. CDR3 length: 16 amino acids. In DNA form, the CDR3 reads TGTGCCAGCAGCTTCTTGACAGGACAGAACACCGGGGAGCTGTTTTTT. This codes for CASSFLTGQNTGELFF.

The chain uses TRBV2 and TRBJ2-7; unclear D gene. V lost 2 bases, J lost 6 bases, and 14 bases lay in between. The CDR3 is 14 residues long. Germline CDR1 reads SNHLY; CDR2 reads FYNNEI. Here the CDR3 reads CASSEQGPSPEQYF. The CDR3 DNA sequence: TGTGCCAGCAGTGAACAAGGGCCTAGTCCCGAGCAGTACTTC.

This chain joins TRBV5-1 and TRBJ2-7, with 16 bases fitting TRBD2. V shed 4 bases and J 6 bases; nucleotides not matched to a gene: 13. The CDR3 runs 18 residues. Germline lookup yields CDR1 SGHRS and CDR2 YFSETQ. The CDR3 sequence: CASSPGLAGGPGLSEQYF. DNA of the CDR3: TGCGCCAGCAGCCCGGGACTAGCGGGAGGGCCGGGCCTCTCCGAGCAGTACTTC.

This chain links TRBV6-5 with TRBJ2-7, with a weak D call TRBD1 (5 bases). Germline V gene lookup returns CDR1 MNHEY and CDR2 SVGAGI. This CDR3 spans 12 amino acids. Trimming pared 6 bases from V and 6 bases from J, leaving 12 bases between. As DNA, the CDR3 is TGTGCCAGCAGACACTCTAGGGGCGAGCAGTACTTC. Translating gives CASRHSRGEQYF.

The rearrangement uses TRBV5-8 and TRBJ1-2; TRBD1 aligns across 7 bases. Losses at the gene ends were 4 bases for V and 3 bases for J; bases not matched to a gene: 15. In germline, CDR1 is SGHTS, CDR2 YDEGEE. CDR3 length: 17 residues. This CDR3 is CASSIIRGAKADYGYTF. CDR3 sequence (DNA): TGTGCCAGCAGCATAATCAGGGGGGCGAAGGCGGACTATGGCTACACCTTC.

This clone was seen just once. The V gene is TRBV6-5, the J gene TRBJ1-6, with D unclear. The germline V gene encodes CDR1 MNHEY and CDR2 SVGAGI. This CDR3 contains 15 residues. The V gene lost 0 bases and the J gene lost 7 bases, with 10 bases spanning the gap. The CDR3 DNA follows: TGTGCCAGCAGTTACTCCGGCAGCACCAATTCACCCCTCCACTTT. Translation gives CASSYSGSTNSPLHF.

The chain couples TRBV9 to TRBJ2-7; 7 positions match TRBD2. From germline, CDR1 is SGDLS and CDR2 YYNGEE. After removal of 4 bases from V and 6 bases from J, the junction contained 7 bases not matched to a gene. The CDR3 is made up of 13 amino acids. CDR3 loop: CASSPGAGTEQYF. DNA for the CDR3: TGTGCCAGCAGCCCAGGAGCGGGGACCGAGCAGTACTTC.

V usage is TRBV5-1 and J usage is TRBJ2-7; no clear D. The CDR3 covers 14 residues. Germline V gene lookup returns CDR1 SGHRS and CDR2 YFSETQ. Trimming cost V 4 bases and J 0 bases, with 11 bases left between them. The CDR3 nucleotides read TGCGCCAGCAGCCGAGACGAGCCCTCCTACGAGCAGTACTTC. This gives the protein CASSRDEPSYEQYF.

The chain uses TRBV5-1 and TRBJ2-5, with D perhaps matching TRBD1 (5 bases). The CDR3 runs to 12 residues. Germline CDR1 is SGHRS and CDR2 is YFSETQ. Trimming pared 0 bases from V and 8 bases from J, leaving 8 bases between. The CDR3 loop reads CASSLEGATQYF. CDR3 DNA sequence: TGCGCCAGCAGCTTGGAAGGGGCAACCCAGTACTTC.

The chain is built from TRBV7-2 and TRBJ1-3; D perhaps matches TRBD1 (5 bases). V was trimmed by 5 bases and J by 10 bases, leaving 18 bases between them. The CDR3 length is 14 residues. Germline V gene lookup returns CDR1 SGHTA and CDR2 FQGNSA. CDR3 sequence (DNA): TGTGCCAGCAGCCCCATGAGGGGACTTGGGACCATATATTTT. Amino acids: CASSPMRGLGTIYF.

The chain recombines TRBV28 with TRBJ2-2; a possible D gene is TRBD1 (5 bases). The CDR3 loop spans 14 amino acids. The germline V gene has CDR1 MDHEN and CDR2 SYDVKM. The V end lost 8 bases, the J end lost 0 bases, and 10 bases lay between the germline ends. The CDR3 spells CASGRGANTGELFF. The CDR3, as DNA: TGTGCCAGCGGTAGGGGCGCGAACACCGGGGAGCTGTTTTTT.

The rearrangement joins TRBV18 to TRBJ1-5; tentatively, D is TRBD1 (5 bases). The CDR3 sequence is 15 residues long. V was trimmed by 4 bases and J by 3 bases, leaving 13 bases between them. Germline assignment: CDR1 KGHSH and CDR2 LQKENI. The CDR3 bases are TGTGCCAGCTCACGTGTGGGGCGGAACAATCAGCCCCAGCATTTT. It is translated as CASSRVGRNNQPQHF.

The chain has TRBV9 and TRBJ1-4; no definite D call. V lost 4 bases and J 5 bases, leaving 18 bases between the germline ends. The length of the CDR3 is 16 residues. Per the germline V gene, CDR1 is SGDLS and CDR2 is YYNGEE. CDR3 amino acids: CASSFTTGKLNEKLFF. DNA of the CDR3: TGTGCCAGCAGCTTCACGACCGGCAAACTCAATGAAAAACTGTTTTTT.

This clone was seen only a few times. The chain is built from TRBV11-2 and TRBJ1-4; a possible D gene is TRBD1 (5 bases). Trimming stripped 2 bases from V and 5 bases from J, with 12 bases between. The CDR3 loop spans 15 amino acids. Germline CDR1 is SGHAT and CDR2 is FQNNGV. The CDR3 loop is CASSLILGGNEKLFF. DNA for the CDR3: TGTGCCAGCAGCTTAATCCTCGGGGGGAATGAAAAACTGTTTTTT.

This clone has only a few counts. The chain combines TRBV5-1 with TRBJ1-1; TRBD1 matches 8 bases. The germline V gene has CDR1 SGHRS and CDR2 YFSETQ. After removal of 2 bases from V and 0 bases from J, the junction contained 3 bases not matched to a gene. This CDR3 is built from 15 residues. The CDR3 sequence is CASSLPGQVNTEAFF. The DNA of the CDR3 is TGCGCCAGCAGCTTACCGGGACAGGTGAACACTGAAGCTTTCTTT.

The genes are TRBV27 and TRBJ1-4; 9 positions match TRBD1. Germline V gene lookup returns CDR1 MNHEY and CDR2 SMNVEV (reference sequence). Unmatched junction bases numbered 1, after V lost 3 bases and J lost 5 bases. There are 14 residues in the CDR3. Written as DNA, the CDR3 is TGTGCCAGCAGTTTCGGGACAGGGAATGAAAAACTGTTTTTT. Its translation is CASSFGTGNEKLFF.

V usage is TRBV6-1 and J usage is TRBJ2-7, with a tentative D call TRBD2 (5 bases). The germline gives CDR1 MNHNS, CDR2 SASEGT. The CDR3 loop spans 15 amino acids. V gave up 5 bases and J gave up 2 bases, with 16 bases separating them. The CDR3 DNA sequence: TGTGCCAGCAGTCAACGTTCGTGGGGAGCCTACGAGCAGTACTTC. This encodes CASSQRSWGAYEQYF.

The chain has TRBV27 and TRBJ1-2, with D possibly being TRBD1 (5 bases). This CDR3 is built from 14 residues. Germline CDR1 is MNHEY and CDR2 is SMNVEV (reference sequence). V lost 4 bases and J lost 0, with 9 bases in between. The CDR3 DNA reads as TGTGCCAGCAGTTGGGACGGGACTAACTATGGCTACACCTTC. It translates to CASSWDGTNYGYTF.

The rearrangement links TRBV7-8 to TRBJ1-1; a weak D match, TRBD1 (5 bases). The CDR3 covers 14 residues. The germline V and J ends were trimmed by 1 base and 6 bases, with 12 bases remaining between them. Germline lookup yields CDR1 SGHVS and CDR2 FQNEAQ. The CDR3 nucleotides are TGTGCCAGCAGCTTAGTGCAGGGAAACCCTGAAGCTTTCTTT. This translates into CASSLVQGNPEAFF.

The chain links TRBV19 to TRBJ1-2, with TRBD1 identical over 9 bases. Germline CDR1 and CDR2: LNHDA and SQIVND (reference sequence). The CDR3 extends over 15 amino acids. Germline trimming cut 1 base from V and 7 bases from J; bases unmatched to any gene: 7. The chain's CDR3 is CASSIVEQGAGGYTF. Here the CDR3 DNA reads TGTGCCAGTAGTATAGTGGAACAGGGGGCAGGTGGCTACACCTTC.

The chain carries TRBV6-5 and TRBJ1-1; no clear D gene. Between the trimmed V and J ends, which lost 7 bases and 1 base, there was a span of 10 bases. Germline loops: CDR1 MNHEY, CDR2 SVGAGI. The CDR3 has 13 residues. CDR3 nucleotide sequence: TGTGCCAGCAATAGGGAGGCGAACACTGAAGCTTTCTTT. This encodes CASNREANTEAFF.

This chain connects TRBV30 to TRBJ2-3, with D possibly TRBD2 on 5 matching bases. Trimming left V 4 bases short and J 0 bases short, with 17 bases between. Germline V gives CDR1 GTSNPN, CDR2 SVGIG (reference sequence). The CDR3 sequence is 16 residues long. CDR3 bases: TGTGCCTGGACCCGTACGGAAAGGACTAGCACAGATACGCAGTATTTT. Encoded protein: CAWTRTERTSTDTQYF.

This clone showed up just a few times. V usage is TRBV27 and J usage is TRBJ1-6; tentatively, D is TRBD1 (5 bases). Per germline, CDR1 MNHEY and CDR2 SMNVEV (reference sequence). The CDR3 has 14 amino acids. Trimming left V 0 bases short and J 5 bases short, with 5 bases between. This CDR3 is CASSLSTDNSPLHF. The CDR3 DNA follows: TGTGCCAGCAGTTTATCGACAGATAATTCACCCCTCCACTTT.

The chain is built from TRBV9 and TRBJ1-5, with a possible D match to TRBD1 (6 bases). This CDR3 spans 15 amino acids. CDR1 and CDR2 from the germline V gene are SGDLS and YYNGEE. V was cut by 4 bases and J by 0 bases, with 11 bases left in between. CDR3 nucleotide sequence: TGTGCCAGCAGCCAACAGGGAGATAGCAATCAGCCCCAGCATTTT. This codes for CASSQQGDSNQPQHF.

The table lists this clone with a count of one. The rearrangement joins TRBV2 to TRBJ1-6, with D unclear. Germline CDR1 reads SNHLY; CDR2 reads FYNNEI. Trimming pared 4 bases from V and 8 bases from J, leaving 12 bases between. The CDR3 loop spans 14 amino acids. The CDR3 sequence: CASSADFGDSPLHF. The CDR3 region has the DNA TGTGCCAGCAGTGCGGATTTTGGCGATTCACCCCTCCACTTT.